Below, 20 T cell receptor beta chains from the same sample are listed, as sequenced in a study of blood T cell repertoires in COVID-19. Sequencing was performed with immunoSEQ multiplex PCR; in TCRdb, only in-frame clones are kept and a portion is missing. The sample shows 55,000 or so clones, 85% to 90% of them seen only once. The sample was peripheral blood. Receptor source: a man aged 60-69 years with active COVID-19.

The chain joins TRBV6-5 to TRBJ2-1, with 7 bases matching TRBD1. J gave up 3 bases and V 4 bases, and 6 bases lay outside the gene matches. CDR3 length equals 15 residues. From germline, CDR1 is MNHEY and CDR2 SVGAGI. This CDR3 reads CASSLGQLNYNEQFF. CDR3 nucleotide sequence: TGTGCCAGCAGTTTGGGACAGTTGAACTACAATGAGCAGTTCTTC.

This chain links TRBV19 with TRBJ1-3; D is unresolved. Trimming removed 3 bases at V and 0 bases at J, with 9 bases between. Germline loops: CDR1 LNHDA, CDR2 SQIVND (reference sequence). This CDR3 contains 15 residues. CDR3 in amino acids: CASSISGFSGNTIYF. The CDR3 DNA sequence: TGTGCCAGTAGTATCTCGGGTTTCTCTGGAAACACCATATATTTT.

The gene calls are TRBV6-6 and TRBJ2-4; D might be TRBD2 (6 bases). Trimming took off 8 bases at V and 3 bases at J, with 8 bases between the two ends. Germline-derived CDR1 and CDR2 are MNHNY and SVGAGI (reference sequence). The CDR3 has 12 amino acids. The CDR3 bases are TGTGCCAGCGAGGAGGGCAAAAACATTCAGTACTTC. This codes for CASEEGKNIQYF.

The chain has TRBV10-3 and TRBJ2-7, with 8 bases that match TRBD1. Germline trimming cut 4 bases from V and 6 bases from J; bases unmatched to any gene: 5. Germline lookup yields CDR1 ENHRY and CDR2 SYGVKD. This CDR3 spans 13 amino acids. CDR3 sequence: CAISGAGGSEQYF. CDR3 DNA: TGTGCCATCAGTGGAGCAGGGGGCTCCGAGCAGTACTTC.

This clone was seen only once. CDR3 region: CASRGQNTGELFF. DNA for the CDR3: TGTGCCAGCAGGGGACAAAACACCGGGGAGCTGTTTTTT. The V call is TRBV2, the J call TRBJ2-2; D possibly corresponds to TRBD1 (6 bases). V lost 6 bases and J lost 2, with 7 bases in between. Per the germline V gene, CDR1 is SNHLY and CDR2 is FYNNEI. The CDR3 is 13 amino acids. Filled out from reference TRBV2 and TRBJ2-2, the complete variable domain reads EPEVTQTPSHQVTQMGQEVILRCVPISNHLYFYWYRQILGQKVEFLVSFYNNEISEKSEIFDDQFSVERPDGSNFTLKIRSTKLEDSAMYFCASRGQNTGELFFGEGSRLTVL.

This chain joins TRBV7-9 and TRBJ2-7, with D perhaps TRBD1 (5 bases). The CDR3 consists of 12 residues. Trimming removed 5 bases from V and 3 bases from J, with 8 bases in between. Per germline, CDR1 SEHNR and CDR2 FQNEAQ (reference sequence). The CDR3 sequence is CASSPDIYEQYF. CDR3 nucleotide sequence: TGTGCCAGCAGCCCGGACATCTACGAGCAGTACTTC.

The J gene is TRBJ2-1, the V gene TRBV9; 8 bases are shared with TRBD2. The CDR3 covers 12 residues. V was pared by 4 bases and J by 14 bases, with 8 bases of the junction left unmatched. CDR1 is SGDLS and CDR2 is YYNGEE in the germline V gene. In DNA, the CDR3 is TGTGCCAGCAGCCAAACCGGGACTAGGGAGTTCTTC. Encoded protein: CASSQTGTREFF.

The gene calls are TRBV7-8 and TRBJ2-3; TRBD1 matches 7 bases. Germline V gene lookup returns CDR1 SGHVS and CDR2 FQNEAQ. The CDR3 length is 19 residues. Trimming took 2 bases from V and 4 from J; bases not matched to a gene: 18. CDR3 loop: CASSLNRGLPSYEADTQYF. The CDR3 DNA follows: TGTGCCAGCAGCTTAAACAGGGGTCTTCCTAGCTATGAGGCAGATACGCAGTATTTT.

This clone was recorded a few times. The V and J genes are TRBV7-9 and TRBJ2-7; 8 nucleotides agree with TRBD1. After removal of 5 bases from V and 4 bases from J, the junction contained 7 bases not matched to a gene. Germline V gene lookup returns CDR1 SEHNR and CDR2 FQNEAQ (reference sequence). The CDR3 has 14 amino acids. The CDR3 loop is CASSHRDRLYEQYF. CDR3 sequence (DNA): TGTGCCAGCAGCCACCGGGACAGGTTATACGAGCAGTACTTC.

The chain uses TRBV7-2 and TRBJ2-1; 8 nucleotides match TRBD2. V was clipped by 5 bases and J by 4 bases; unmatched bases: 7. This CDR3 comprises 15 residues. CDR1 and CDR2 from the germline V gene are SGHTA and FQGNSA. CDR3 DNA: TGTGCCAGCAGCGTCGGGGGGGCGGGGTACAATGAGCAGTTCTTC. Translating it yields CASSVGGAGYNEQFF. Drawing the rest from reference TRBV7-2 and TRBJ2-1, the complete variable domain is GAGVSQSPSNKVTEKGKDVELRCDPISGHTALYWYRQSLGQGLEFLIYFQGNSAPDKSGLPSDRFSAERTGGSVSTLTIQRTQQEDSAVYLCASSVGGAGYNEQFFGPGTRLTVL.

For the CDR3, the DNA is TGTGCCACTAAGGGACTAGCGGGAGTCAATGAGCAGTTCTTC. Protein product: CATKGLAGVNEQFF. This rearrangement joins TRBV19 to TRBJ2-1; 14 nucleotides match TRBD2. This CDR3 has 14 amino acids. Germline trimming cut 10 bases from V and 6 bases from J; bases unmatched to any gene: 5. CDR1 and CDR2 from the germline V gene are LNHDA and SQIVND (reference sequence). Supplemented by reference TRBV19 and TRBJ2-1, the full variable domain reads DGGITQSPKYLFRKEGQNVTLSCEQNLNHDAMYWYRQDPGQGLRLIYYSQIVNDFQKGDIAEGYSVSREKKESFPLTVTSAQKNPTAFYLCATKGLAGVNEQFFGPGTRLTVL.

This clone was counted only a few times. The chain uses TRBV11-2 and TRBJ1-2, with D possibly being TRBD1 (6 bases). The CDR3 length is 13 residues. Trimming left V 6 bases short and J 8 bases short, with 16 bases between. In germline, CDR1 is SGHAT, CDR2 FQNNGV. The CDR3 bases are TGTGCCAGCAGTCCCCGGACAGCAGAAGGCTACACCTTC. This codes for CASSPRTAEGYTF.

The chain's CDR3 is CASSRDRATYNSPLHF. The DNA for the CDR3 is TGTGCCAGCAGTCGGGACAGGGCGACCTATAATTCACCCCTCCACTTT. This chain connects TRBV5-4 to TRBJ1-6; 9 bases line up with TRBD1. Germline CDR1 reads SGHNT; CDR2 reads YYREEE (reference sequence). Trimming removed 5 bases from V and 2 bases from J; junction bases left unmatched: 5. The CDR3 is 16 residues long.

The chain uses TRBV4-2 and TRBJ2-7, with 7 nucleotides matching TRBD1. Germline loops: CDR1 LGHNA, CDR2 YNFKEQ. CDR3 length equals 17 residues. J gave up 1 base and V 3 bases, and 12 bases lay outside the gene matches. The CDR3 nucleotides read TGTGCCAGCAGCCAGGGCGCGAGGGGGCCGGGGTCCTACGAGCAGTACTTC. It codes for CASSQGARGPGSYEQYF.

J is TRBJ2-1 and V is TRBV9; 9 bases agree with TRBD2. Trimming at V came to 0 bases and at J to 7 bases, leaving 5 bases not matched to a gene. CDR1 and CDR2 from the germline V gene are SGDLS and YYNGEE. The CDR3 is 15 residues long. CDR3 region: CASSVGAGGGNEQFF. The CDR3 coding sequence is TGTGCCAGCAGCGTAGGGGCGGGAGGGGGGAATGAGCAGTTCTTC.

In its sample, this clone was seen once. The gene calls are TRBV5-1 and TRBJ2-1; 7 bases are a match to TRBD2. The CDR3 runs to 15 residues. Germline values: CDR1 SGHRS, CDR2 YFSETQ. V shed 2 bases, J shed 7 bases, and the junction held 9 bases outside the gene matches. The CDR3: CASSFTAGRSNEQFF. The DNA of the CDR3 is TGCGCCAGCAGCTTCACCGCCGGGAGGAGTAATGAGCAGTTCTTC.

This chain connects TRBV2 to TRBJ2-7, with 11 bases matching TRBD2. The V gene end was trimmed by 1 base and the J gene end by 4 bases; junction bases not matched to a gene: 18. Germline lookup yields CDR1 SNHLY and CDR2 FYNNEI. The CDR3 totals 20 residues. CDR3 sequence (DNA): TGTGCCAGCAGTGAAGGGCGAACAGGGGGAGCCGGGACTAGCGGATACGAGCAGTACTTC. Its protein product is CASSEGRTGGAGTSGYEQYF.

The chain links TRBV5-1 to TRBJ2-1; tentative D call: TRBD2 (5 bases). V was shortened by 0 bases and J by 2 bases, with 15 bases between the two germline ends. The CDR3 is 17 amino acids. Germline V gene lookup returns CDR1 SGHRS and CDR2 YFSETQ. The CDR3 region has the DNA TGCGCCAGCAGCTTGGGATTCCGGGGAACTACCTACAATGAGCAGTTCTTC. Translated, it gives CASSLGFRGTTYNEQFF.

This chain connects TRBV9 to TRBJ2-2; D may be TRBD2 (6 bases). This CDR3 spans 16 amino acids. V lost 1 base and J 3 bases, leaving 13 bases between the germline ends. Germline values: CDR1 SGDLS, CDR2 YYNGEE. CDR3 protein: CASSVSQGGYTGELFF. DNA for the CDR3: TGTGCCAGCAGCGTAAGCCAGGGAGGTTACACCGGGGAGCTGTTTTTT.

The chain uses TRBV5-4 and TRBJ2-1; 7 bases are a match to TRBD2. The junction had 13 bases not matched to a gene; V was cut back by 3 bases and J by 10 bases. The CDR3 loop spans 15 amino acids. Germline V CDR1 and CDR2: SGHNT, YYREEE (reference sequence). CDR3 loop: CASSSGGPTGGEQFF. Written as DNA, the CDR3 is TGTGCCAGCAGCTCGGGAGGACCAACCGGGGGGGAGCAGTTCTTC.